This T cell receptor (beta chain) derives from a study of blood T cell repertoires in COVID-19. Study summary: Italy, Spain and the United States were the sources of the convalescent and acute COVID-19 samples. The analysed material was cDNA or gDNA that came from T cells, B-cell-depleted T cells, or PBMCs.

V was pared by 10 bases and J by 1 base, with 12 bases of the junction left unmatched. The CDR3 has 15 amino acids. Germline assignment: CDR1 MDHEN and CDR2 SYDVKM. In the study's own analysis: Reference gene primer amplification yielded estimated nucleated cell counts. Clones were sequenced by immunoSEQ multiplex PCR, and TCRdb holds only the in-frame ones, with some missing. Clonal size and the V and J genes are those of that table, whereas D and trimming came from the DNA. Here the sample spans under 150,000 clones, 85% being singletons. Sequencing input: peripheral blood. The J gene is TRBJ2-7, the V gene TRBV28; TRBD2 matches 8 bases. The sequence came from a human donor in a cohort sampled during active COVID-19. The CDR3 spells CATNKLSGGSYEQYF. The CDR3 DNA is TGTGCCACCAACAAATTAAGCGGGGGATCCTACGAGCAGTACTTC.